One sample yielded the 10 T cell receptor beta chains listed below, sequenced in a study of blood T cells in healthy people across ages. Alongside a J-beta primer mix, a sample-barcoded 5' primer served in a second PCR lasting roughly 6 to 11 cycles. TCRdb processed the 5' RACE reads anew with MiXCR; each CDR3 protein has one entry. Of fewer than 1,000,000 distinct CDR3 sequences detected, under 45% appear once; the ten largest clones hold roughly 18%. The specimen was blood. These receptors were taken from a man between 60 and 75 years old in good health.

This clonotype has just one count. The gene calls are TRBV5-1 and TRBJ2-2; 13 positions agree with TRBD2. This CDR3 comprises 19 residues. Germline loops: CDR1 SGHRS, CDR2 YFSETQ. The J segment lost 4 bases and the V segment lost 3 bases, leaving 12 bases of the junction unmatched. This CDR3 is CASSYGLAGAPRGTGELFF. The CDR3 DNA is TGCGCCAGCAGCTACGGACTAGCGGGGGCCCCCAGGGGCACCGGGGAGCTGTTTTTT.

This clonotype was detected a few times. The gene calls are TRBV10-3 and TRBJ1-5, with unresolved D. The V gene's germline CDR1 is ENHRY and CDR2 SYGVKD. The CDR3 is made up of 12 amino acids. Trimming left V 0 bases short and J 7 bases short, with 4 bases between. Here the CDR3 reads CAISESDQPQHF. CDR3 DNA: TGTGCCATCAGTGAGTCGGACCAGCCCCAGCATTTT.

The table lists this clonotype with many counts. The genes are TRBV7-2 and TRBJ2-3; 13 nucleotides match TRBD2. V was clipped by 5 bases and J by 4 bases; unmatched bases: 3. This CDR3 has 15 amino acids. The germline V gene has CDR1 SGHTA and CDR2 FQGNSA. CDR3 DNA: TGTGCCAGCAGCCAGGGACTAGCGGGGTCAGATACGCAGTATTTT. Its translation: CASSQGLAGSDTQYF.

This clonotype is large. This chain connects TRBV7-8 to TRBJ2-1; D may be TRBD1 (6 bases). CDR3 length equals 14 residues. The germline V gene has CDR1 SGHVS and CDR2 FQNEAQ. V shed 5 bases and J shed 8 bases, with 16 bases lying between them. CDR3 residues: CASSPTTGYDEQFF. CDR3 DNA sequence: TGTGCCAGCAGCCCGACCACAGGGTACGATGAGCAGTTCTTC.

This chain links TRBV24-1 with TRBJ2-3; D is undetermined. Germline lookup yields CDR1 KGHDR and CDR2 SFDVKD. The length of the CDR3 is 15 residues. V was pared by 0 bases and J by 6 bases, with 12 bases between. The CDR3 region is CATSDLVGGDDTQYF. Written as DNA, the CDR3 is TGTGCCACCAGTGATTTGGTTGGCGGAGACGATACGCAGTATTTT.

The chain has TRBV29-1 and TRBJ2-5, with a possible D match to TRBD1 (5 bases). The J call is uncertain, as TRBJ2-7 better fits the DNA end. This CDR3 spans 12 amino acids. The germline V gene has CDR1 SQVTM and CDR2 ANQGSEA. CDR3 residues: CSVVARGYEQYF. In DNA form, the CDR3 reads TGCAGCGTTGTAGCTAGGGGCTACGAGCAGTACTTC.

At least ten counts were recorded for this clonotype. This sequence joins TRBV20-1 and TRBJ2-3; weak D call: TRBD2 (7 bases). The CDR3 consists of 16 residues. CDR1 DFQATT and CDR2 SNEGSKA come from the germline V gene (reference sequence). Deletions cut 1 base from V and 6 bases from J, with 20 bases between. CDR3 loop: CSARVARGPGWDTQYF. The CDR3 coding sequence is TGCAGTGCTAGAGTGGCGCGGGGGCCCGGTTGGGATACGCAGTATTTT.

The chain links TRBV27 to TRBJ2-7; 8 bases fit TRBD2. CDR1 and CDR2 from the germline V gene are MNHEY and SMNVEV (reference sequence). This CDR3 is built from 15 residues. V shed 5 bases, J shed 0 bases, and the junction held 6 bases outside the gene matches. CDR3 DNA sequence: TGTGCCAGCAGTCCGGTGGCGGGGGGCTCCTACGAGCAGTACTTC. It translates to CASSPVAGGSYEQYF.

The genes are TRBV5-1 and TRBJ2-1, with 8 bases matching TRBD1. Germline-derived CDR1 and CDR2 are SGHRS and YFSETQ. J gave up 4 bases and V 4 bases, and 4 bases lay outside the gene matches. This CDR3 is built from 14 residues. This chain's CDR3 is CASSGGQGYNEQFF. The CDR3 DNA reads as TGCGCCAGCAGCGGAGGACAGGGATACAATGAGCAGTTCTTC.

CDR3 nucleotide sequence: TGTGCCAGCAGCCAACTTCGACAGCGGTACTCCTACGAGCAGTACTTC. It codes for CASSQLRQRYSYEQYF. The V call is TRBV7-9, the J call TRBJ2-7, with D perhaps given as TRBD1 or TRBD2 (5 bases each). The CDR3 sequence is 16 residues long. Germline CDR1 SEHNR, CDR2 FQNEAQ (reference sequence). The V and J ends lost 5 bases and 0 bases respectively, with 17 bases between them.